This TCR beta chain comes out of a study of beta chain features in type 1 diabetes. A heparinised blood draw that averaged about 100 mL was obtained once from each donor. As to this clone: Its antigen is as yet unknown.

Overall study results and limits: Because the template was cDNA, high-expressing cells might be over-represented. Across all four CD4+ subsets, people with type 1 diabetes showed modestly shorter TCRB CDR3s. Type 1 diabetes patients had VDJ junctions that carried fewer insertions and more deletions.

V shed 3 bases, J shed 1 base, and the junction held 3 bases outside the gene matches. Germline V gene sequence: CDR1 SGHTA, CDR2 FQGNSA. The CDR3 runs to 15 residues. Of the isolated RNA, all was reverse transcribed, and so the sequenced material was expressed TCRB transcripts. The method was immunoSEQ multiplex PCR; TCRdb's version includes in-frame clones alone and lacks a portion of them. The sample lists about 260,000 clones, approximately 20% occurring once. This sequence joins TRBV7-2 and TRBJ2-3; TRBD2 matches 8 bases. This clonotype originated in a woman aged 40-49 years with type 1 diabetes. Sequenced: naive CD4+ T cells from blood. CDR3 sequence reads: CASSFGGARTDTQYF. CDR3 nucleotides: TGTGCCAGCAGCTTCGGGGGGGCGCGCACAGATACGCAGTATTTT.